This TCR beta chain is drawn from a study of CXCR3-negative and CXCR3-positive naive CD8 T cells. CDR3 size: 14 residues. CDR1 is SQVTM and CDR2 is ANQGSEA in the germline V gene. The authors prepared UMI-labeled TRB cDNA libraries by 5' RACE. TCRdb reworked the 5' RACE reads into one entry per CDR3 protein, no DNA. Its clone listing holds about 56,000 distinct CDR3 sequences. The sequenced sample was memory CD8+ T cells from blood. The clonotype was recovered from a human donor in good health. Some clones in this sample may be carry-over from other donors' samples. V is TRBV29-1 and J is TRBJ1-4; without DNA, the TCRdb call of TRBD1 cannot be checked. The CDR3 reads CSVSGGQAWEKLFF.